These 18 T cell receptor beta chains were sequenced from one sample in a study of cytomegalovirus exposure and HLA in healthy donors. It was with 60 Vbeta and 13 Jbeta primers that the PCR ran. Repertoires were generated with immunoSEQ multiplex PCR, while TCRdb's copy carries only in-frame clones and drops some. Here the sample spans roughly 130,000 clones, more than 65% being singletons. The specimen sequenced was PBMCs. These receptors originate from a woman aged 55-69 years in good health and CMV-seropositive.

The chain uses TRBV9 and TRBJ1-5; 7 nucleotides agree with TRBD1. V lost 2 bases and J lost 6; bases outside the gene matches: 5. Germline V CDR1 and CDR2: SGDLS, YYNGEE. The CDR3 spans 14 residues. The chain's CDR3 is CASSVDRDAQPQHF. In nucleotides, the CDR3 is TGTGCCAGCAGCGTCGACAGGGACGCTCAGCCCCAGCATTTT.

This chain joins TRBV11-2 and TRBJ1-2, with D maybe TRBD1 (6 bases). Per the germline V gene, CDR1 is SGHAT and CDR2 is FQNNGV. V lost 3 bases and J 7 bases, leaving 15 bases between the germline ends. The CDR3 loop spans 14 amino acids. In DNA form, the CDR3 reads TGTGCCAGCAGCTTCGAGAAGGGCAGGGGTGGCTACACCTTC. Protein: CASSFEKGRGGYTF.

This chain links TRBV4-2 with TRBJ2-4, with 7 bases lining up with TRBD1. Per germline, CDR1 LGHNA and CDR2 YNFKEQ. Trimming removed 0 bases from V and 6 bases from J; junction bases left unmatched: 8. The CDR3 has 16 amino acids. The CDR3 DNA reads as TGTGCCAGCAGCCAAGAAGGACAGGTCTCCGGAAACATTCAGTACTTC. Translating gives CASSQEGQVSGNIQYF.

The rearrangement uses TRBV19 and TRBJ2-3; D remains ambiguous. This CDR3 is built from 12 residues. V was shortened by 3 bases and J by 5 bases, with 6 bases between the two germline ends. Germline CDR1 LNHDA, CDR2 SQIVND (reference sequence). The CDR3 sequence is CASSISRDTQYF. The CDR3 bases are TGTGCCAGTAGTATCTCGAGAGATACGCAGTATTTT.

This chain joins TRBV11-1 and TRBJ1-2; 10 nucleotides match TRBD1. The ends lost 0 bases at V and 7 bases at J; junction bases unmatched: 5. The CDR3 has 15 amino acids. The germline gives CDR1 SGHAT, CDR2 FQDESV (reference sequence). This chain's CDR3 is CASSLAGQGNGGYTF. In DNA, the CDR3 is TGTGCCAGCAGCTTAGCGGGACAGGGGAACGGTGGCTACACCTTC.

The CDR3 spells CASSIFWAPDIRSNQPQHF. As DNA, the CDR3 is TGTGCCAGTAGTATATTTTGGGCACCCGACATTAGGAGCAATCAGCCCCAGCATTTT. The J gene is TRBJ1-5, the V gene TRBV19; D remains ambiguous. CDR1 is LNHDA, CDR2 SQIVND, per germline (reference sequence). The V end was cut by 2 bases, the J end by 1 base, with 21 bases between. The CDR3 covers 19 residues.

The gene calls are TRBV2 and TRBJ1-5; D remains unclear. From germline, CDR1 is SNHLY and CDR2 FYNNEI. Between the trimmed V and J ends, which lost 3 bases and 9 bases, there was a span of 12 bases. The CDR3 runs to 13 residues. This chain's CDR3 is CASSDQDPRPQHF. The DNA for the CDR3 is TGTGCCAGCAGTGATCAAGATCCCAGGCCCCAGCATTTT.

Comment on this clone: One end of the junction is discordant with germline, which a read error may explain. The chain couples TRBV10-3 to TRBJ2-1, with 10 bases that match TRBD2. The germline V gene encodes CDR1 ENHRY and CDR2 SYGVKD. This CDR3 contains 18 residues. The CDR3 sequence: CAISEFGALAGGSFEQFF. In DNA, the CDR3 is TGTGCCATCAGCGAGTTTGGCGCCTTAGCGGGGGGCAGCTTTGAGCAGTTCTTC.

The chain employs TRBV6-5 and TRBJ1-1, with D uncertain. The germline V gene has CDR1 MNHEY and CDR2 SVGAGI. The V end lost 2 bases, the J end lost 1 base, and 5 bases lay between the germline ends. The CDR3 spans 13 residues. CDR3: CASSYSWNTEAFF. Here the CDR3 DNA reads TGTGCCAGCAGTTACAGCTGGAACACTGAAGCTTTCTTT.

The J gene is TRBJ1-2, the V gene TRBV10-3; 7 bases map to TRBD1. The V gene's germline CDR1 is ENHRY and CDR2 SYGVKD. There are 13 residues in the CDR3. The V and J ends lost 6 bases and 5 bases, in that order; junction bases with no gene match: 6. The CDR3 sequence is CAISGDRVYGYTF. In nucleotides, the CDR3 is TGTGCCATCAGCGGAGACAGGGTTTATGGCTACACCTTC.

This chain links TRBV5-1 with TRBJ2-5; TRBD2 aligns across 7 bases. This CDR3 has 14 residues. J was trimmed by 5 bases and V by 4 bases; bases with no gene match: 8. CDR1 SGHRS and CDR2 YFSETQ come from the germline V gene. Here the CDR3 reads CASSPGLVRETQYF. In DNA form, the CDR3 reads TGCGCCAGCAGCCCTGGACTAGTCAGGGAGACCCAGTACTTC. Drawing the rest from reference TRBV5-1 and TRBJ2-5, the complete variable domain is KAGVTQTPRYLIKTRGQQVTLSCSPISGHRSVSWYQQTPGQGLQFLFEYFSETQRNKGNFPGRFSGRQFSNSRSEMNVSTLELGDSALYLCASSPGLVRETQYFGPGTRLLVL.

This clone has only one observation. The junction departs from the called germline gene at one end, perhaps through a read error. This chain joins TRBV7-9 and TRBJ1-2, with 9 bases aligning to TRBD1. From germline, CDR1 is SEHNR and CDR2 FQNEAQ (reference sequence). The CDR3 is made up of 16 amino acids. CDR3 protein: CSSSLGWDREVLGYTF. CDR3 DNA: TGTTCCAGCAGCTTAGGCTGGGACAGGGAGGTACTTGGCTACACCTTC.

The chain employs TRBV5-1 and TRBJ2-3; 7 bases fit TRBD1. V dropped 0 bases and J dropped 3; count of bases not matched to a gene: 7. The CDR3 has 16 residues. Per the germline V gene, CDR1 is SGHRS and CDR2 is YFSETQ. CDR3 nucleotide sequence: TGCGCCAGCAGCTTGGCCTTGGACAGGCGGACAGATACGCAGTATTTT. Protein product: CASSLALDRRTDTQYF.

Comments on this clone: The identical CDR3 is also encoded by other nucleotide sequences in the sample. This chain connects TRBV7-3 to TRBJ2-1, with 9 bases fitting TRBD2. Germline CDR1 SGHTA, CDR2 FQGTGA. The J segment lost 2 bases and the V segment lost 5 bases, leaving 1 base of the junction unmatched. The CDR3 has 14 amino acids. CDR3 region: CASSPSGAYNEQFF. The CDR3 bases are TGTGCCAGCAGCCCTAGCGGGGCCTACAATGAGCAGTTCTTC.

The V gene is TRBV7-6, the J gene TRBJ2-7; a weak D match, TRBD1 (6 bases). This CDR3 has 12 amino acids. Germline CDR1 and CDR2: SGHVS and FNYEAQ. Trimming shortened V by 5 bases and J by 6 bases, and 11 bases separated the two germline ends. The DNA of the CDR3 is TGTGCCAGCAGCACCCAGGGGTCCGAGCAGTACTTC. This translates into CASSTQGSEQYF.

The rearrangement uses TRBV10-3 and TRBJ2-5; 13 positions match TRBD2. This CDR3 is built from 15 residues. The ends lost 3 bases at V and 9 bases at J; junction bases unmatched: 7. Germline V gene data show CDR1 as ENHRY and CDR2 as SYGVKD. DNA of the CDR3: TGTGCCATCAGTGATGCCGGGACTAGCGGGGTGGCCCAGTACTTC. Its translation: CAISDAGTSGVAQYF.

The chain links TRBV6-1 to TRBJ2-2; D ambiguous. V lost 0 bases, J lost 1 base, and 9 bases lay in between. The CDR3 consists of 16 residues. The germline CDR1 and CDR2 sequences are MNHNS and SASEGT. CDR3 protein: CASSEASTVNTGELFF. In DNA form, the CDR3 reads TGTGCCAGCAGTGAAGCTTCAACAGTGAACACCGGGGAGCTGTTTTTT.

The rearrangement links TRBV19 to TRBJ1-2, with TRBD1 as a possible D gene (5 bases). Between the trimmed V and J ends, which lost 4 bases and 8 bases, there was a span of 17 bases. Germline V gene sequence: CDR1 LNHDA, CDR2 SQIVND (reference sequence). The CDR3 sequence is 14 residues long. Here the CDR3 DNA reads TGTGCCAGTAGTACGGGACTAGACAGCTACGGCTACACCTTC. It encodes CASSTGLDSYGYTF.